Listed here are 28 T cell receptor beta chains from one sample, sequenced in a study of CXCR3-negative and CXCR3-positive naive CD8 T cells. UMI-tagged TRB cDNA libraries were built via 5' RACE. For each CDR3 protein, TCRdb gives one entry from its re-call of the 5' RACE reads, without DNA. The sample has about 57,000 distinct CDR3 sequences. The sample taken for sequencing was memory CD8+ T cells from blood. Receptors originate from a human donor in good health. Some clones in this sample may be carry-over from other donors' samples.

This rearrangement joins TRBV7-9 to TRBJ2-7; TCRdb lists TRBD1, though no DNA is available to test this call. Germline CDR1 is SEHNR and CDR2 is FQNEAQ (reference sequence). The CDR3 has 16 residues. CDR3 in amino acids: CASSPPPTDSSYEQYF.

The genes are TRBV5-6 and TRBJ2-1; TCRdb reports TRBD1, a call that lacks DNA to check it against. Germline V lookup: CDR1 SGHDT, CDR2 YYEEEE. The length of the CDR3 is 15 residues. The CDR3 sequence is CASSLVGEQDNEQFF.

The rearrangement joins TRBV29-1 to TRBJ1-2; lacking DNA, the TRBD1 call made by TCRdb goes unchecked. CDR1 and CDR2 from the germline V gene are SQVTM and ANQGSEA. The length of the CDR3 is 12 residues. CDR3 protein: CSVVRTGGGYTF. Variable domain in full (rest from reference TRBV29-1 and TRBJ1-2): SAVISQKPSRDICQRGTSLTIQCQVDSQVTMMFWYRQQPGQSLTLIATANQGSEATYESGFVIDKFPISRPNLTFSTLTVSNMSPEDSSIYLCSVVRTGGGYTFGSGTRLTVV.

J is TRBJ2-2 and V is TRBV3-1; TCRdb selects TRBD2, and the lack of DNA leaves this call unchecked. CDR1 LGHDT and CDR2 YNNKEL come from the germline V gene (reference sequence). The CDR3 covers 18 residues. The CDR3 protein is CASSQGKGRVVGTGELFF.

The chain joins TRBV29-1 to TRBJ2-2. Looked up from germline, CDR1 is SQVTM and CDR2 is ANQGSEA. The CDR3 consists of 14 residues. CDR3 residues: CSVVVKPNTGELFF.

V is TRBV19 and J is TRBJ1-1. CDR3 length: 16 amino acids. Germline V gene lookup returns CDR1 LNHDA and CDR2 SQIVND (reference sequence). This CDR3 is CASTTDPGRWDTEAFF.

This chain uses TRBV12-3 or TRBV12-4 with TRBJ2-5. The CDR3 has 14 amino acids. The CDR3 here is CASNPLGFQETQYF.

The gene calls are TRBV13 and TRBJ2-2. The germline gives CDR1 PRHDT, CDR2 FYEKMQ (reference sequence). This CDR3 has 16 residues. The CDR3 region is CASSLVLAANTGELFF.

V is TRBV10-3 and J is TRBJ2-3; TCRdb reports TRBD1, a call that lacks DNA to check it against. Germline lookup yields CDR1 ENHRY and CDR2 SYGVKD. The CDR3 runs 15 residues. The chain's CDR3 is CAISEGGGDTDTQYF.

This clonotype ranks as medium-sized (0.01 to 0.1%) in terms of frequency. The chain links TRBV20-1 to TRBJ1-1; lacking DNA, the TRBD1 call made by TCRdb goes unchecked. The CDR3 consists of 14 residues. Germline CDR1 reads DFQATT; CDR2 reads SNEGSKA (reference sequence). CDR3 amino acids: CSAGRQGSDTEAFF.

The CDR3 sequence: CASSLLTDTQYF. This sequence joins TRBV6-2 or TRBV6-3 and TRBJ2-3. Germline CDR1 is MNHEY and CDR2 is SVGEGT. The CDR3 contains 12 residues.

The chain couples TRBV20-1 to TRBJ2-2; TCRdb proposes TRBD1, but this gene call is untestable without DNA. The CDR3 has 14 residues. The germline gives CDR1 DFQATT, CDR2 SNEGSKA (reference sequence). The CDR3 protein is CSASKGADTGELFF.

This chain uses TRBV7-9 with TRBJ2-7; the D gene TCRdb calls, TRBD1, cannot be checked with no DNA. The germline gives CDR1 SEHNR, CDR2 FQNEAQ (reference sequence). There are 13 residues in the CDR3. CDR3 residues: CASTGTGTYEQYF.

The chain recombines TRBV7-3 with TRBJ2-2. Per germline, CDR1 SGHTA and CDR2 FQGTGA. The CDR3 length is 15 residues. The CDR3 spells CASSLNGLNPGELFF.

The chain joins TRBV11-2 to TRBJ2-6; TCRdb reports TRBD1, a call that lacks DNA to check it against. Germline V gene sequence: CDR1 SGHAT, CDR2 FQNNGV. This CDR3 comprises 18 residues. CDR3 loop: CASSLGREGMSGANVLTF.

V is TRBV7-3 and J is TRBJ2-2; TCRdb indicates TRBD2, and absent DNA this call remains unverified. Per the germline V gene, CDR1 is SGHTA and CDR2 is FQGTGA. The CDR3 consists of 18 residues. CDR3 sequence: CASSLTPLAGGSTGELFF. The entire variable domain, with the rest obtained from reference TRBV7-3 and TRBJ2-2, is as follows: GAGVSQTPSNKVTEKGKYVELRCDPISGHTALYWYRQSLGQGPEFLIYFQGTGAADDSGLPNDRFFAVRPEGSVSTLKIQRTERGDSAVYLCASSLTPLAGGSTGELFFGEGSRLTVL.

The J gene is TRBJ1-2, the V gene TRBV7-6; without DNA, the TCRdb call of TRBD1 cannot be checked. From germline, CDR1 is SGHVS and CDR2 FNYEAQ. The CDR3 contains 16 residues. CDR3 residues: CASSLDLQGVVDGYTF.

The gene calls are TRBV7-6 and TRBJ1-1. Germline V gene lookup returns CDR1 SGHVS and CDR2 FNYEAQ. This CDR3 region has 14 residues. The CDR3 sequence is CASSLALKARKAFF. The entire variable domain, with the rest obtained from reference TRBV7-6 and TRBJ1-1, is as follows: GAGVSQSPRYKVTKRGQDVALRCDPISGHVSLYWYRQALGQGPEFLTYFNYEAQQDKSGLPNDRFSAERPEGSISTLTIQRTEQRDSAMYRCASSLALKARKAFFGQGTRLTVV.

This CDR3 is CSVVAGNYNEQFF. The chain employs TRBV29-1 and TRBJ2-1; with no DNA, the TCRdb D assignment of TRBD2 cannot be verified. The CDR3 contains 13 residues. Germline V gene sequence: CDR1 SQVTM, CDR2 ANQGSEA.

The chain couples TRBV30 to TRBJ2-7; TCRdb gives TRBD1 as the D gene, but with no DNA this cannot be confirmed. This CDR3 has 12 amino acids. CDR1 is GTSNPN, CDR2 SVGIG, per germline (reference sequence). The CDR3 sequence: CAWKRQGYEQYF.

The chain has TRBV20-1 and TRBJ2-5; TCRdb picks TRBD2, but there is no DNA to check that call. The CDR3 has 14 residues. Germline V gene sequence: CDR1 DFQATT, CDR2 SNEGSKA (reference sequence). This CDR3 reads CSARGHEGWETQYF.

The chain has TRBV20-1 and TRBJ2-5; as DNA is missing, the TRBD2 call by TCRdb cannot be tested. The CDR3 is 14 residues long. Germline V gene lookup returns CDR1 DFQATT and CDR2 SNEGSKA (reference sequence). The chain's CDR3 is CSAHYSGSVETQYF.

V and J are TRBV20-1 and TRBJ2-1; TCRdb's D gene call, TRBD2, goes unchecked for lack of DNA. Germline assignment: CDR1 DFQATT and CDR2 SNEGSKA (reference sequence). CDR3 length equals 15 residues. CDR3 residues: CSARGLALTYNEQFF.

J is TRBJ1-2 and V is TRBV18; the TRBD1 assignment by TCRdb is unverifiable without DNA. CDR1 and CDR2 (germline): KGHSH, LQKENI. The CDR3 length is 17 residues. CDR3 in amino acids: CASSPWDSEMTDYGYTF.

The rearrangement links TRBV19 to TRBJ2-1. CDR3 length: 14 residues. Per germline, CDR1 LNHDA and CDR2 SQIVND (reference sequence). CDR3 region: CASSTSLGYDEQFF.

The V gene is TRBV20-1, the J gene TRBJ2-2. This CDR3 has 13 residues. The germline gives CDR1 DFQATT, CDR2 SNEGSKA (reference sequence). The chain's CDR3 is CSARAVNTGELFF.

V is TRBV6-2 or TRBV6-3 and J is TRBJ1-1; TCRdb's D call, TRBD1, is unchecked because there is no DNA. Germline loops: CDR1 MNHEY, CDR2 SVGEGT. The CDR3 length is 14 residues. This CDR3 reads CASSYTGTSSEAFF.

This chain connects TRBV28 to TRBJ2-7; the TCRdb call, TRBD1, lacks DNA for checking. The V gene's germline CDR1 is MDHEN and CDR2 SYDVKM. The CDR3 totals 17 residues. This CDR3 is CASSPGTGAPRSYEQYF.